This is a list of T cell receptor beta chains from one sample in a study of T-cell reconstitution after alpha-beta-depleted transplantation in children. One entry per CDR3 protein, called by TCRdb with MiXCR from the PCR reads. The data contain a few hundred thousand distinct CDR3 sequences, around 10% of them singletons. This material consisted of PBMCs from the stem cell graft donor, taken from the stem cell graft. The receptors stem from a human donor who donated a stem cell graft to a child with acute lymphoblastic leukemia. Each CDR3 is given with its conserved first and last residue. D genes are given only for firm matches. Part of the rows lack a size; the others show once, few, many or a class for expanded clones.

CDR3aa: CASSPLGSSYEQYF
CDR3nt: TGTGCCAGCAGCCCCTTAGGGAGCAGCTACGAGCAGTACTTC
abundance: many
j_gene: TRBJ2-7
d_gene: .
v_gene: TRBV9

CDR3aa: CASSRGAKHNEQFF
CDR3nt: TGTGCCAGCAGTCGGGGGGCGAAGCACAATGAGCAGTTCTTC
abundance: many
j_gene: TRBJ2-1
d_gene: .
v_gene: TRBV6-1

CDR3aa: CASSPVPKGVSYEQYF
CDR3nt: TGTGCCAGCTCACCAGTCCCCAAGGGGGTATCCTACGAGCAGTACTTC
abundance: .
j_gene: TRBJ2-7
d_gene: .
v_gene: TRBV18

CDR3aa: CASSGDSVSYEQYF
CDR3nt: TGCGCCAGCAGCGGGGACAGTGTATCCTACGAGCAGTACTTC
abundance: .
j_gene: TRBJ2-7
d_gene: TRBD1
v_gene: TRBV10-2

CDR3aa: CASSRWGEAGEQYF
CDR3nt: TGTGCCAGCAGCCGATGGGGGGAGGCCGGGGAGCAGTACTTC
abundance: many
j_gene: TRBJ2-7
d_gene: .
v_gene: TRBV7-2

CDR3aa: CASSLGSSGSQETQYF
CDR3nt: TGTGCCAGCAGCTTAGGATCTAGCGGATCCCAAGAGACCCAGTACTTC
abundance: many
j_gene: TRBJ2-5
d_gene: TRBD2
v_gene: TRBV7-2

CDR3aa: CASSLEGRGNEQFF
CDR3nt: TGTGCCAGCAGTTTGGAGGGAAGGGGCAATGAGCAGTTCTTC
abundance: many
j_gene: TRBJ2-1
d_gene: .
v_gene: TRBV12-3/TRBV12-4

CDR3aa: CASSPGLAGVTQYF
CDR3nt: TGTGCCAGCAGCCCAGGACTAGCGGGGGTGACCCAGTACTTC
abundance: .
j_gene: TRBJ2-5
d_gene: TRBD2
v_gene: TRBV7-9

CDR3aa: CASSSSSGRTAHEQFF
CDR3nt: TGCGCCAGCAGCTCGTCTAGCGGTCGTACTGCCCATGAGCAGTTCTTC
abundance: .
j_gene: TRBJ2-1
d_gene: TRBD2
v_gene: TRBV5-1

CDR3aa: CASSYFAGTQETQYF
CDR3nt: TGTGCCAGCAGTTACTTCGCGGGAACCCAAGAGACCCAGTACTTC
abundance: .
j_gene: TRBJ2-5
d_gene: .
v_gene: TRBV6-5

CDR3aa: CASSLEGANTEAFF
CDR3nt: TGCGCCAGCAGCTTGGAGGGGGCGAACACTGAAGCTTTCTTT
abundance: .
j_gene: TRBJ1-1
d_gene: TRBD1
v_gene: TRBV5-1

CDR3aa: CASGIGYNSPLHF
CDR3nt: TGTGCCAGCGGGATTGGCTATAATTCACCCCTCCACTTT
abundance: .
j_gene: TRBJ1-6
d_gene: .
v_gene: TRBV7-3

CDR3aa: CASSYSSISRQGLNNQPQHF
CDR3nt: TGTGCCAGCAGTTACTCGAGTATCTCCCGCCAGGGCCTTAACAATCAGCCCCAGCATTTT
abundance: .
j_gene: TRBJ1-5
d_gene: .
v_gene: TRBV6-2/TRBV6-3

CDR3aa: CASSQEDRGWGEKLFF
CDR3nt: TGCGCCAGCAGCCAAGAGGACAGGGGTTGGGGTGAAAAACTGTTTTTT
abundance: few
j_gene: TRBJ1-4
d_gene: TRBD1
v_gene: TRBV4-1

CDR3aa: CASSTTSSGRTGELFF
CDR3nt: TGTGCCAGCAGCACCACATCCTCGGGGCGCACCGGGGAGCTGTTTTTT
abundance: .
j_gene: TRBJ2-2
d_gene: .
v_gene: TRBV9

CDR3aa: CASSSAENYEQYF
CDR3nt: TGTGCCAGTAGTAGTGCGGAGAACTACGAGCAGTACTTC
abundance: .
j_gene: TRBJ2-7
d_gene: .
v_gene: TRBV19